Described below is a single T cell receptor beta chain sequence and its context. There is no known antigen for this receptor. Base qualities are missing; no much larger clone stands one base away. The immunoSEQ Assay, a bias-controlled multiplex PCR, was used to amplify TCRbeta CDR3 regions from genomic DNA. Per the authors' processing: Nucleated cell counts per sample were estimated from amplification of reference gene primers within the assay. To quantify the absolute abundance of each unique TCRbeta CDR3 rearrangement, sequence reads were collapsed and filtered. For each sample, productive Simpson clonality was calculated as the square root of Simpson's diversity index across productive rearrangements. This immuneACCESS table, as held by TCRdb, lists in-frame sequences with V and J called but not all clones. Of the missing ones, under half trace to an unresolved V gene in checked studies; the others have no known cause. That table furnishes V, J and clone size, whereas the DNA furnished D and trimming. In all, the sample holds 200,000 to 300,000 clones, and 88% of those were seen once. The ten biggest clones cover about 5.9% of the sample.

These data belong to a study of blood T cell repertoires in COVID-19 (dated by TCRdb to about 2020). The study in broad terms: Samples from collaborators originated in the United States, Italy and Spain and spanned both the acute and convalescent phases of COVID-19. The prospective study material was composed of cDNA or gDNA derived from T cells, B-cell-depleted T cells, or PBMCs. Subjects who had been exposed to COVID-19, were actively infected with it, or had recovered from it provided the deeply sampled blood TCRbeta repertoires that made up the dataset. The repertoires were released in a freely available public database intended as a resource for research on the immune response to SARS-CoV-2. The samples were drawn from the first 160 participants of the ongoing ImmuneRACE study and from some 1,300 subjects provided by 6 global collaborators. Sample metadata almost always included a de-identified subject ID, COVID-19 status, age in years and sex. Where HLA class I and class II types were available, the types were taken from metadata supplied by the sample provider, not from assay-based typing. The paper as a whole reports these results and caveats: How much clinical and demographic metadata was included differed by source and by participant, and the metadata was provided uncurated.

In Seattle, one collaborating source enrolled patients while the infection was active and tracked those patients longitudinally over the course of disease. The collaborating institutions used their own protocols to collect whole blood in K2EDTA tubes. For TCRbeta analysis, collaborators shipped samples in one of three forms: frozen whole blood, isolated PBMCs, or DNA extracted from either of those sample types. The germline V gene provides CDR1 LGHNA and CDR2 YSLEER. V is trimmed back by 6 bases and J by 8 bases, and the junction contains 15 bases that no gene match accounts for. The CDR3 starts with the cysteine, ends with the phenylalanine, and has 16 residues. This entry keeps only the CDR3 DNA: 48 bases, framed from base 1.

The sequence is built from TRBV4-3 and TRBJ2-1; 8 of the junction bases match TRBD1. The sequence was obtained from a woman younger than 45 with COVID-19, enrolled during active disease. The sequenced material came from peripheral blood. The base sequence is TGCGCCAGCAGTCAACGATCCAGGACAGGGTTGGATGAGCAGTTCTTC. This yields the protein CASSQRSRTGLDEQFF.